This T cell receptor beta chain stems from a study of shared clonotypes between healthy human individuals. The V end was cut by 5 bases, the J end by 3 bases, with 17 bases between. The length of the CDR3 is 15 residues. The germline V gene encodes CDR1 MDHEN and CDR2 SYDVKM. The authors split each subset's genomic DNA evenly across several immunoSEQ plates. This table comes from immunoSEQ multiplex PCR, and its TCRdb copy is limited to in-frame clones, with some not included. The table records roughly 500,000 clones, 90% to 97% of them present only once. This sequence was found in a woman in her 30s in good health. Sequencing was carried out using naive CD4+ T cells sorted from blood. Subset indicated: CD45RA+ positively selected. This chain joins TRBV28 and TRBJ2-7; TRBD1 might be the D (6 bases). The CDR3 sequence is CASSPPLGAGYEQYF. As DNA, the CDR3 is TGTGCCAGCAGTCCCCCCCTGGGGGCGGGCTACGAGCAGTACTTC.